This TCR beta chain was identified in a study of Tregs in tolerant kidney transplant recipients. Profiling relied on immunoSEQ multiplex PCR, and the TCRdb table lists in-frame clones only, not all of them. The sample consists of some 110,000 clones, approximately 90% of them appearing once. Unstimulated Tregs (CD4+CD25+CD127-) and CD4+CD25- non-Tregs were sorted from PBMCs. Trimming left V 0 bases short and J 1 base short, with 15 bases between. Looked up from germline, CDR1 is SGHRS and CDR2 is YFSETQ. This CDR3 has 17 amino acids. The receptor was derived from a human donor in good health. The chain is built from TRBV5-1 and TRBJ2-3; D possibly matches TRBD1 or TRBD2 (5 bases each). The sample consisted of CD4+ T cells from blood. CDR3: CASSLGVGGIGTDTQYF. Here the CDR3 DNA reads TGCGCCAGCAGCTTGGGTGTTGGGGGTATTGGCACAGATACGCAGTATTTT.